Listed below are T cell receptor beta chains from one sample, sequenced in a study of cytomegalovirus exposure and HLA in healthy donors. Method: immunoSEQ multiplex PCR; TCRdb's copy keeps in-frame clones and lacks some. Of about 110,000 clones listed, roughly 70% are singletons. Sequenced material: PBMCs. Receptor source: a man aged 40-50 years in good health and CMV-seronegative. Each CDR3 is given with its conserved first and last residue. The D gene is left open where the match is weak.

V gene	D gene	J gene	CDR3 DNA	CDR3 protein
TRBV7-3	-	TRBJ2-1	TGTGCCAGCAGCCCTCCGAGGAGGGGTGATGACAATGAGCAGTTCTTC	CASSPPRRGDDNEQFF
TRBV5-6	TRBD1	TRBJ2-5	TGTGCCAGCAGACGGACCACAGGGGTGGCAGAGACCCAGTACTTC	CASRRTTGVAETQYF
TRBV15	-	TRBJ2-7	TGTGCCACCAGCAGACTGACTGATAACTACGAGCAGTACTTC	CATSRLTDNYEQYF
TRBV19	-	TRBJ2-2	TGTGCCAGTAGTATAGTCCTAGCGTTCGACACCGGGGAGCTGTTTTTT	CASSIVLAFDTGELFF
TRBV6-1	TRBD1	TRBJ2-2	TGTGCCAGCAGTGAAGTGGGACAGGGGGCCGCGAACACCGGGGAGCTGTTTTTT	CASSEVGQGAANTGELFF
TRBV5-1	-	TRBJ2-3	TGCGCCAGCAGCTTGGACGGAGTCGGGGGCACAGATACGCAGTATTTT	CASSLDGVGGTDTQYF
TRBV9	-	TRBJ2-7	TGTGCCAGCAGCCCAAGCCCGGGGAACGAGCAGTACTTC	CASSPSPGNEQYF
TRBV29-1	-	TRBJ2-7	TGCAGCGTCGGGGACTTTCCCTACGAGCAGTACTTC	CSVGDFPYEQYF
TRBV4-3	TRBD2	TRBJ2-2	TGCGCCAGCAGCCAATTCAGGGAGGGGGGGGAGCTGTTTTTT	CASSQFREGGELFF
TRBV4-2	-	TRBJ2-7	TGTGCCAGCAGCCAACTGCAGGGCTCCTACGAGCAGTACTTC	CASSQLQGSYEQYF
TRBV18	TRBD1	TRBJ2-7	TGTGCCAGCTCCGCCCGACAGGGGACGCCCGACCGCGGGTACTTC	CASSARQGTPDRGYF
TRBV21-1	-	TRBJ2-5	TGTGCCAGCAGCAAACGACTAAATCAAGAGACCCAGTACTTC	CASSKRLNQETQYF
TRBV6-5	-	TRBJ2-5	TGTGCCAGCAGAAGCCCTAGAGGACAGAGGGAGACCCAGTACTTC	CASRSPRGQRETQYF
TRBV4-1	-	TRBJ2-1	TGCGCCAGCAGACCACAGGGAAGCTCCTACAATGAGCAGTTCTTC	CASRPQGSSYNEQFF
TRBV27	TRBD1	TRBJ2-6	TGTGCCAGTAGGGGGGTCAGGGGGCAACCTGGGGCCAACGTCCTGACTTTC	CASRGVRGQPGANVLTF